These T cell receptor beta chains were read from a single sample in a study of CD4 T cells in relation to SARS-CoV-2 and coronaviruses. Assay used: immunoSEQ multiplex PCR; TCRdb lists only in-frame clones, some missing. The profile covers tens of thousands of clones, with 70% to 90% appearing a single time and roughly 3% taken by the ten largest. What was sequenced was memory CD4+ T cells from PBMCs. The source of these receptors is an adult with COVID-19. Each CDR3 is given without its conserved first and last residue.

V,length,J,CDR3
TRBV28,13,TRBJ1-4,ASSSRPGGNEKLF
TRBV18,13,TRBJ2-5,ASSPPGPVGETQY
TRBV18,9,TRBJ2-7,ASSPQGEQY
TRBV6-5,13,TRBJ2-6,ASSYDRPGANVLT
TRBV7-6,17,TRBJ2-7,ASSLGATGTSGSTYEQY
TRBV3-1/TRBV3-2,11,TRBJ2-7,ASSQASTYEQY
TRBV19,13,TRBJ2-1,ASSVTGEPYNEQF
TRBV11-2,15,TRBJ2-1,ASSTRGGLLASNEQF
TRBV6-5,13,TRBJ2-7,ASSSNGGASYEQY
TRBV6-4,11,TRBJ2-2,ASSETSTGELF
TRBV10-3,15,TRBJ2-1,AIKTPGHPSSYNEQF
TRBV2,10,TRBJ2-2,ASSWDTGELF
TRBV6-2/TRBV6-3,11,TRBJ2-7,ASSYSDTYEQY
TRBV9,11,TRBJ1-5,ASSSTDGGPQH
TRBV3-1/TRBV3-2,16,TRBJ2-4,ASSQGFPRRLTKNIQY
TRBV7-2,15,TRBJ2-6,ASSRQGTRSGANVLT
TRBV16,13,TRBJ1-5,ASSQFPQGNQPQH
TRBV7-2,13,TRBJ1-2,ASSPKTGGPYGYT
TRBV7-9,12,TRBJ2-3,ASSKGTFTDTQY
TRBV4-2,14,TRBJ2-5,ASSQASLAGGETQY
TRBV19,13,TRBJ2-1,ASMEASGSYNEQF
TRBV4-1,13,TRBJ2-5,ASSQDLVGGVSQY
TRBV5-1,12,TRBJ1-1,ASSSQFMNTEAF
TRBV11-3,9,TRBJ2-3,ASRGSDTQY
TRBV18,10,TRBJ2-1,ASSPRDNEQF
TRBV3-1/TRBV3-2,13,TRBJ2-7,ASSQEAGRAYEQY
TRBV6-5,11,TRBJ2-1,ASSKDTTDEQF
TRBV7-3,14,TRBJ2-1,ASSLTNPGLAGWGF
TRBV4-3,15,TRBJ2-7,ASSRDSGTGTRNEQY
TRBV9,14,TRBJ2-3,ASSVGVGDGTDTQY
TRBV12-5,15,TRBJ2-5,AEQGTSGRLLQETQY
TRBV6-1,13,TRBJ2-4,ASSELGGGQNIQY
TRBV7-3,12,TRBJ1-1,ASSLTGGGTEAF
TRBV6-2/TRBV6-3,9,TRBJ2-5,ASSYMETQY
TRBV28,13,TRBJ2-6,ASTQMGAGANVLT
TRBV7-8,12,TRBJ2-7,ASSVDRWSYEQY
TRBV6-2/TRBV6-3,13,TRBJ2-3,ASSPGTGHTDTQY
TRBV30,14,TRBJ2-2,AWGDLGQANTGELF
TRBV3-1/TRBV3-2,11,TRBJ2-7,ASSHAMSYEQY
TRBV30,11,TRBJ1-2,AWISYRGRGYT
TRBV4-1,15,TRBJ1-4,ASSQDEEGWLDEKLF
TRBV4-3,12,TRBJ2-5,ASSRGQGQETQY
TRBV3-1/TRBV3-2,11,TRBJ2-5,ASSGARSGAQY